The entry below describes one TCR beta chain. This entry is derived from a study of glioma-infiltrating T cells after dendritic cell vaccination. CDR1 is SGHTA, CDR2 FQGNSA, per germline. V lost 0 bases, J lost 9 bases, and 5 bases stayed unmatched. The CDR3 length is 15 residues. Amplification used 60 V beta primers and 13 J beta primers. Assay: immunoSEQ multiplex PCR; the TCRdb copy retains only in-frame clones and omits some. Of around 62,000 clones detected, roughly 80% appear once; the ten largest clones hold about 10%. The source is a human donor with glioblastoma. The rearrangement links TRBV7-2 to TRBJ2-2, with 9 bases fitting TRBD2. The sequences come from blood, collected before dendritic cell vaccination. The CDR3 coding sequence is TGTGCCAGCAGCTTAGCGGGCGGGGGGGCGCGGGAGCTGTTTTTT. This sequence encodes CASSLAGGGARELFF.